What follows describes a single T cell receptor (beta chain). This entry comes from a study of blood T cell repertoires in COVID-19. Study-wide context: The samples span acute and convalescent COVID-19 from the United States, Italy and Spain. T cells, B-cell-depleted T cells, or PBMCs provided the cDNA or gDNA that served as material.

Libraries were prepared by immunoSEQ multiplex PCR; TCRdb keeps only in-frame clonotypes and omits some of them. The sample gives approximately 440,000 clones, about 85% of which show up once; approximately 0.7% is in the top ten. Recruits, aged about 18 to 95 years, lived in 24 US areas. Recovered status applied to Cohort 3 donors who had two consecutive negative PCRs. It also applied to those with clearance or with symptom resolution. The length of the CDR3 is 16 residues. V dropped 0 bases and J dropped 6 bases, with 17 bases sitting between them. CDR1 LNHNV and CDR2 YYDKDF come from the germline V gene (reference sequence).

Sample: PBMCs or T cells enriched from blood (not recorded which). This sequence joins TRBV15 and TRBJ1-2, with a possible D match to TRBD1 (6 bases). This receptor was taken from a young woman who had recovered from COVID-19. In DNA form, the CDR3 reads TGTGCCACCAGCAGAGATCGAACGGGGCAGGGGAATGGCTACACCTTC. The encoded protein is CATSRDRTGQGNGYTF.